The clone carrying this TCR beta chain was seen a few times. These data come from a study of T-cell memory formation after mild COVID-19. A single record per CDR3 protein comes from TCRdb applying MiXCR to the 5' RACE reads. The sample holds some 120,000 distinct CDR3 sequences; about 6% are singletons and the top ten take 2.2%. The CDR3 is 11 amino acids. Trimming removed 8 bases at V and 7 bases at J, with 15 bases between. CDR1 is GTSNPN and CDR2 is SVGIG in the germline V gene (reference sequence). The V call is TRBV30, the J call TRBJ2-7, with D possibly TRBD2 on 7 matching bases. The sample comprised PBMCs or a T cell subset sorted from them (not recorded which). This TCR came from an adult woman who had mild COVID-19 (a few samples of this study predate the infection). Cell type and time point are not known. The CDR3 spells CAGGLGGEQYF. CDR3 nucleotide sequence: TGTGCCGGGGGCCTGGGGGGGGAGCAGTACTTC.